This entry lists 10 T cell receptor beta chains sequenced from one sample in a study of metastatic and nonmetastatic thyroid tumors. TCRdb re-called the PCR reads via MiXCR. The sample consists of approximately 7,000 clones, 18% of them appearing once. All patients were untreated before thyroid surgery. Sequences were obtained from adjacent normal tissue. The source of these receptors is a male donor with papillary thyroid cancer or a benign thyroid nodule (not recorded which). Some clones in this sample may be carry-over from other donors' samples.

The CDR3 nucleotides read TGTGCCAGCAGCTTAGGCCGTAGCGGGACAGGGACCACTGAAGCTTTCTTT. Residues: CASSLGRSGTGTTEAFF. The V call is TRBV11-1, the J call TRBJ1-1; the match to TRBD1 covers 9 bases. CDR3 length: 17 amino acids. Per the germline V gene, CDR1 is SGHAT and CDR2 is FQDESV (reference sequence). Trimming at V came to 1 base and at J to 4 bases, leaving 10 bases not matched to a gene.

This clone was recorded at least ten times. The rearrangement links TRBV20-1 to TRBJ2-7, with D possibly being TRBD1 (6 bases). Per the germline V gene, CDR1 is DFQATT and CDR2 is SNEGSKA (reference sequence). This CDR3 contains 13 residues. Trimming removed 4 bases from V and 3 bases from J, with 13 bases in between. The CDR3 region has the DNA TGCAGTGCTAATGGACAGAACTTCTACGAGCAGTACTTC. This gives the protein CSANGQNFYEQYF.

This clone was seen a few times. The rearrangement joins TRBV6-1 to TRBJ2-7; D gene ambiguous. The germline V gene has CDR1 MNHNS and CDR2 SASEGT. V shed 6 bases and J shed 0 bases, with 9 bases lying between them. The CDR3 totals 13 residues. CDR3 amino acids: CASRGVSSYEQYF. The CDR3 region has the DNA TGTGCCAGCAGGGGCGTTTCCTCCTACGAGCAGTACTTC.

There are a few counts of this clone. The chain employs TRBV19 and TRBJ2-2; no clear D gene. Germline loops: CDR1 LNHDA, CDR2 SQIVND (reference sequence). The CDR3 totals 16 residues. The V end was cut by 7 bases, the J end by 0 bases, with 15 bases between. CDR3 nucleotides: TGTGCCAGTACCCGGTTGTCCGCAGCGAACACCGGGGAGCTGTTTTTT. As protein: CASTRLSAANTGELFF.

The V call is TRBV12-3 or TRBV12-4, the J call TRBJ2-1; the match to TRBD2 covers 9 bases. The CDR3 contains 15 residues. V gave up 7 bases and J gave up 5 bases; unmatched junction bases: 9. Here the CDR3 DNA reads TGTGCCAGCACCCTCGGCGGGAGGGCTAACAATGAGCAGTTCTTC. It translates to CASTLGGRANNEQFF.

This chain connects TRBV9 to TRBJ2-7; 8 positions match TRBD1. The CDR3 has 16 residues. V was pared by 2 bases and J by 12 bases, with 19 bases of the junction left unmatched. Per germline, CDR1 SGDLS and CDR2 YYNGEE. For the CDR3, the DNA is TGTGCCAGCAGCGTGGGGGCCGGACAGGGAATCGGAGAGGCGTACTTC. It is translated as CASSVGAGQGIGEAYF.

There are a few counts of this clone. Given a much more abundant clone one base away, this may be a read error. The chain recombines TRBV27 with TRBJ1-6, with 9 bases fitting TRBD1. The CDR3 length is 16 residues. The J segment lost 4 bases and the V segment lost 4 bases, leaving 5 bases of the junction unmatched. From germline, CDR1 is MNHEY and CDR2 SMNVEV (reference sequence). CDR3 amino acids: CASSSYRGRYNSPLHF. CDR3 bases: TGTGCCAGCAGTTCATACAGGGGGCGTTATAATTCACCCCTCCACTTT.

Remarks on this clone: A clone one base away is much larger, so this may be a read error. The rearrangement uses TRBV12-3 or TRBV12-4 and TRBJ2-1, with D tentatively TRBD2 (6 bases). The CDR3 has 13 residues. CDR3 sequence reads: CAGSFSGEDEQFF. In DNA, the CDR3 is TGTGCCGGCAGTTTCTCGGGGGAAGATGAGCAGTTCTTC.

The genes are TRBV5-1 and TRBJ2-2; weak D call: TRBD2 (5 bases). Between the trimmed V and J ends, which lost 1 base and 0 bases, there was a span of 7 bases. This CDR3 is built from 15 residues. Germline CDR1 SGHRS, CDR2 YFSETQ. This CDR3 is CASSLWTSNTGELFF. The CDR3 DNA follows: TGCGCCAGCAGCTTGTGGACTTCGAACACCGGGGAGCTGTTTTTT.

This chain connects TRBV5-1 to TRBJ2-1; 9 bases line up with TRBD2. The CDR3 runs to 16 residues. V lost 5 bases and J lost 6; bases outside the gene matches: 12. CDR1 and CDR2 from the germline V gene are SGHRS and YFSETQ. The CDR3 sequence: CASSESGGLSGNEQFF. CDR3 bases: TGCGCCAGCAGTGAGAGCGGGGGGCTCTCAGGCAATGAGCAGTTCTTC.